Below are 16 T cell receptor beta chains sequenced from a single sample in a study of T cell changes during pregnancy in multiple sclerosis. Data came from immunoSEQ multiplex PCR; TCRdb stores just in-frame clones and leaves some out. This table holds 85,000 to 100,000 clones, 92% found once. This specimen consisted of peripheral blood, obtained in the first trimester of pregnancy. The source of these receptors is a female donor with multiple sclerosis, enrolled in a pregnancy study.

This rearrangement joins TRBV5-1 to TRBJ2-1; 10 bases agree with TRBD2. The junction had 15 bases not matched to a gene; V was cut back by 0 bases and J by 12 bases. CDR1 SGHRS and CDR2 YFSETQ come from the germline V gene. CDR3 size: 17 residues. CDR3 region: CASSLEQSGRAVTWQFF. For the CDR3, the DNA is TGCGCCAGCAGCTTGGAGCAGAGCGGGAGGGCAGTAACATGGCAGTTCTTC. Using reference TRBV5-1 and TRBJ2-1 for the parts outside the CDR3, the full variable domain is KAGVTQTPRYLIKTRGQQVTLSCSPISGHRSVSWYQQTPGQGLQFLFEYFSETQRNKGNFPGRFSGRQFSNSRSEMNVSTLELGDSALYLCASSLEQSGRAVTWQFFGPGTRLTVL.

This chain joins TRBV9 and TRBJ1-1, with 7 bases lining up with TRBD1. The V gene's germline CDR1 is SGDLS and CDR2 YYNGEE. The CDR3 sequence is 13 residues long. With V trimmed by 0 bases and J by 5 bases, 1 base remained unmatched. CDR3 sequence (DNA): TGTGCCAGCAGCGTAGACAGGGGTACTGAAGCTTTCTTT. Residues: CASSVDRGTEAFF.

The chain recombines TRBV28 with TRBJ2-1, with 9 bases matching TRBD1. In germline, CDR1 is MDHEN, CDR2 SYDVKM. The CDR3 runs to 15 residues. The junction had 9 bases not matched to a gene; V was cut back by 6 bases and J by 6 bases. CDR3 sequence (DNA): TGTGCCAGCAGGGAAACCGGGACAGGGTTCAATGAGCAGTTCTTC. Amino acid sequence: CASRETGTGFNEQFF.

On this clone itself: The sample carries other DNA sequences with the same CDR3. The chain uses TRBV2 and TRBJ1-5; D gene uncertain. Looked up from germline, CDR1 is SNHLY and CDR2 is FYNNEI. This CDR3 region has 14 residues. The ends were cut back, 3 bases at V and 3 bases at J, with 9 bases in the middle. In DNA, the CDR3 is TGTGCCAGCAGTGAGAATAGCTACAATCAGCCCCAGCATTTT. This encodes CASSENSYNQPQHF.

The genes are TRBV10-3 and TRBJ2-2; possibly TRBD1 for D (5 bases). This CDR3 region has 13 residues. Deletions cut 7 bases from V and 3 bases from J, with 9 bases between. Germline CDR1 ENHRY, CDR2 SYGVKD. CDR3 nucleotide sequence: TGTGCCATCAAAGGACACGACACCGGGGAGCTGTTTTTT. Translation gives CAIKGHDTGELFF.

Written as DNA, the CDR3 is TGTGCCAGCAGCCGGGATCGGGTGGTCGGGGAGCTGTTTTTT. Translation: CASSRDRVVGELFF. This chain uses TRBV27 with TRBJ2-2; D is perhaps TRBD2 (5 bases). Germline lookup yields CDR1 MNHEY and CDR2 SMNVEV (reference sequence). Trimming left V 6 bases short and J 7 bases short, with 15 bases between. The CDR3 has 14 amino acids.

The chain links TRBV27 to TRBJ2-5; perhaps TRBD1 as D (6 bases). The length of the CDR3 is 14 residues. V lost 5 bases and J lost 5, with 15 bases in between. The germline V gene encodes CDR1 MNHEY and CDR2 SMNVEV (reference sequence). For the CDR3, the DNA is TGTGCCAGCAGTCCCCGCTACAGGGTCGAGACCCAGTACTTC. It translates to CASSPRYRVETQYF.

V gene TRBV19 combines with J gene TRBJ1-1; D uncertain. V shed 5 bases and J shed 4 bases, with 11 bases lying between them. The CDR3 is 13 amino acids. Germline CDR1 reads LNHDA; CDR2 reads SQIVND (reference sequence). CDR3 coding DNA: TGTGCCAGTAGTTCTTTCCAGGTCACTGAAGCTTTCTTT. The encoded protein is CASSSFQVTEAFF.

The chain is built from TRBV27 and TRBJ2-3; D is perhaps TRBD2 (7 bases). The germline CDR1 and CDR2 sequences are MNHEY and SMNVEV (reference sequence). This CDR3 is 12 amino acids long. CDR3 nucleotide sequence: TGTACCGTAGGGAGGGGGACAGATACGCAGTATTTT. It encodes CTVGRGTDTQYF.

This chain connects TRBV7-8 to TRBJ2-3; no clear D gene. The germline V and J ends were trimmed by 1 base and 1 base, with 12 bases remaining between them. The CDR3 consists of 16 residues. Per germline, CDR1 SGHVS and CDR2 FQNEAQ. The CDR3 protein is CASSLEAGLGTDTQYF. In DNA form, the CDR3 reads TGTGCCAGCAGCTTAGAGGCCGGGTTGGGCACAGATACGCAGTATTTT.

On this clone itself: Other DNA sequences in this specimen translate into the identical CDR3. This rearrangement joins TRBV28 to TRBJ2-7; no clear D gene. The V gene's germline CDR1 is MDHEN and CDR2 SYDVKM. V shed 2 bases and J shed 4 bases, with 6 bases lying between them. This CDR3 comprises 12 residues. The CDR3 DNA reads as TGTGCCAGCAGTTTACCCGCGTACGAGCAGTACTTC. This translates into CASSLPAYEQYF.

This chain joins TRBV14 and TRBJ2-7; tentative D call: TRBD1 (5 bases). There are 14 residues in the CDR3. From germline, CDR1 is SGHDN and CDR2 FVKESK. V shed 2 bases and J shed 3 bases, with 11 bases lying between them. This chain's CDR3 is CASSQQGSVYEQYF. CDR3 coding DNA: TGTGCCAGCAGCCAACAGGGATCTGTCTACGAGCAGTACTTC.

CDR3 nucleotides: TGTGCCAGCTCACCCCCTAGCGGGAGGTCAGCTTACGAGCAGTACTTC. Amino acids: CASSPPSGRSAYEQYF. The V call is TRBV18, the J call TRBJ2-7; TRBD2 aligns across 11 bases. The CDR3 extends over 16 amino acids. The J segment lost 4 bases and the V segment lost 3 bases, leaving 8 bases of the junction unmatched. Germline loops: CDR1 KGHSH, CDR2 LQKENI.

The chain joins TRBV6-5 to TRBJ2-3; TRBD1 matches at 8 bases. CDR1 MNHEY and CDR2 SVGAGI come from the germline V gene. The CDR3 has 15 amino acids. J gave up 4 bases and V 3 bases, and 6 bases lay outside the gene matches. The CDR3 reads CASSYAGQGSDTQYF. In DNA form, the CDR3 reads TGTGCCAGCAGTTATGCCGGACAGGGTTCAGATACGCAGTATTTT.

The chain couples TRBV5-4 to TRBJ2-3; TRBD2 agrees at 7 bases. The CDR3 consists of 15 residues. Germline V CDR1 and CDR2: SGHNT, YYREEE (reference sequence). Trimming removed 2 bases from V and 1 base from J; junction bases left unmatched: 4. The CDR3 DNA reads TGTGCCAGCAGCTTCGGCGGGAGCGGCACAGATACGCAGTATTTT. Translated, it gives CASSFGGSGTDTQYF.

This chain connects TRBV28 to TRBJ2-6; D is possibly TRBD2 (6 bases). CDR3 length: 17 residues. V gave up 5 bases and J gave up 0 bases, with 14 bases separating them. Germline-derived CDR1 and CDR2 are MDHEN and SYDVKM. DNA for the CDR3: TGTGCCAGCAGTCTGGGACTTACTGGCTCTGGGGCCAACGTCCTGACTTTC. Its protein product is CASSLGLTGSGANVLTF.